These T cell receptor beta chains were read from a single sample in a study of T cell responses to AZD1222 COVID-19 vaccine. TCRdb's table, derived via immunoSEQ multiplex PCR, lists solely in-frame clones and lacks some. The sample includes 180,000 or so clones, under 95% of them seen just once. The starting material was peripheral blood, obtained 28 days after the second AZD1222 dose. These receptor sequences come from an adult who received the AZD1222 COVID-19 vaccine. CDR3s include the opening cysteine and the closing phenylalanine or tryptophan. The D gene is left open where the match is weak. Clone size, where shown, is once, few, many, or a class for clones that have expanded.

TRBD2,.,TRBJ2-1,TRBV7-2,TGTGCCAGCAGCCGTCCATGGGACGGGAGGGCCTTGGGTGAGCAGTTCTTC,CASSRPWDGRALGEQFF
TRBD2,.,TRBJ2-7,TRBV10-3,TGTGCCATCAGTTCGAGCGGGGGGGCCTACGAGCAGTACTTC,CAISSSGGAYEQYF
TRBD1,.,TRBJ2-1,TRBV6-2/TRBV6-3,TGTGCCAGCAGTTACGAGGGACAGGGTCCGTTCTTC,CASSYEGQGPFF
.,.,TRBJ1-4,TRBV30,TGTGCCTGGAGTGGGGTCGCGGTATCGGAACTGTTTTTT,CAWSGVAVSELFF
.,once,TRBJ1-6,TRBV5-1,TGCGCCAGCAGCTTGGACAGACATAATTCACCCCTCCACTTT,CASSLDRHNSPLHF
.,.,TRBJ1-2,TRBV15,TGTGCCACCAGCAGAGATCTGCGGGACGCCATCCCCTATGGCTACACCTTC,CATSRDLRDAIPYGYTF
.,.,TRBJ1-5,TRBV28,TGTGCCAGCAGTGTGAGGGGGGGGCCCCAGCATTTT,CASSVRGGPQHF
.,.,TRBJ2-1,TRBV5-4,TGTGCCAGCAGCTTAAAGACCGCTCGGGGTGAGCAGTTCTTC,CASSLKTARGEQFF
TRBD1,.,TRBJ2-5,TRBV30,TGTGCCTGGAGTAGGGGGACAGGGAGCGTCAAGACCCAGTACTTC,CAWSRGTGSVKTQYF
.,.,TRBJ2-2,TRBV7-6,TGTGCCAGCAGCAATACCGGGGAGCTGTTTTTT,CASSNTGELFF
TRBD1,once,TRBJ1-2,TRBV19,TGTGCCAGTAGTATGGGGGGACAGCCTCTTGACTATGGCTACACCTTC,CASSMGGQPLDYGYTF
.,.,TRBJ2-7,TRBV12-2,TGTGCAAGTCGCGAAGGGGCATACGAGCAGTACTTC,CASREGAYEQYF
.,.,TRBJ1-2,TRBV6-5,TGTGCCAGCCCCAACAGGGTAGACTATGGCTACACCTTC,CASPNRVDYGYTF
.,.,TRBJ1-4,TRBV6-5,TGTGCCAGCAGGGCTACAGGGCCGGTTAATGAAAAACTGTTTTTT,CASRATGPVNEKLFF
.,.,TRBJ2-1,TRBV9,TGTGCCAGCAGCTTGGGACGGACGAGCAATGAGCAGTTCTTC,CASSLGRTSNEQFF
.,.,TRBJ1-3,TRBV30,TGTGCCTGGACCAGGGACTCTGGAAACACCATATATTTT,CAWTRDSGNTIYF
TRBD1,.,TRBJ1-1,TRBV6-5,TGTGCCAGCTCCAGGGGGGGAACTATGAACACTAAAGCTTTCTTT,CASSRGGTMNTKAFF
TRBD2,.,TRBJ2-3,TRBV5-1,TGCGCCAGCAGCTTGGTGGCGGGGGGGAGCACAGATACGCAGTATTTT,CASSLVAGGSTDTQYF
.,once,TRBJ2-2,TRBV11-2,TGTGCCAGCAGCTTAGGGGGGATCAGCGGGGAGCTGTTTTTT,CASSLGGISGELFF
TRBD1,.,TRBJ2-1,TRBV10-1,TGCGCCAGCAGTGGACAGGGCTACAATGAGCAGTTCTTC,CASSGQGYNEQFF
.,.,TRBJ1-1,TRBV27,TGTGCCAGCAGTCGACCGTCGCCCATGAACACTGAAGCTTTCTTT,CASSRPSPMNTEAFF
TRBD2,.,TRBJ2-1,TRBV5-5,TGTGCCAGCAGCTTGGTGGGAGGGAGTTTCTCCTACAATGAGCAGTTCTTC,CASSLVGGSFSYNEQFF
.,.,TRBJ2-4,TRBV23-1,TGCGCCAGCAGTCAATCGACAAGAGCCAAAAACATTCAGTACTTC,CASSQSTRAKNIQYF
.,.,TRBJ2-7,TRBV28,TGTGCCAGCATCCTTGCCCGGGGGCAGCCCTACGAGCAGTACTTC,CASILARGQPYEQYF
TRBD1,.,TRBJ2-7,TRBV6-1,TGTGCCAGCAGTGAAGGCGGACGGGACAGGGGGCCCTTCCTGCCTAGCGGGGAGTGGTACGAGCAGTACTTC,CASSEGGRDRGPFLPSGEWYEQYF
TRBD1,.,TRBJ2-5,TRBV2,TGTGCCAGCAGTGTAGGGGACAGGGGATTTCAAGAGACCCAGTACTTC,CASSVGDRGFQETQYF
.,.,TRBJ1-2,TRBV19,TGTGCCAGTAGTATGGTCGAGGTGCACTATGGCTACACCTTC,CASSMVEVHYGYTF
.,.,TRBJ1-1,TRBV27,TGTGCCAGCAGTTGGGGGCGGGGGACTGAAGCTTTCTTT,CASSWGRGTEAFF
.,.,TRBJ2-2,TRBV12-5,TGTGCTAGTGGTTTGGAATACCCCCACCGGGAGCTGTTTTTT,CASGLEYPHRELFF
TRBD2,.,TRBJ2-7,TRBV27,TGTGCCAGCAGTCCCGGGACTAGCGGTCGCTACGAGCAGTACTTC,CASSPGTSGRYEQYF
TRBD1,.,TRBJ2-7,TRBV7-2,TGTGCCAGCAGCTTGCTAGGCGGGACAGGCATTTACGAGCAGTACTTC,CASSLLGGTGIYEQYF